The clone carrying this TCR beta chain has just a few counts. Antigen specificity is unknown. The data were obtained in a study of cytomegalovirus exposure and HLA in healthy donors. CDR1 SGHTS and CDR2 YDEGEE come from the germline V gene. This CDR3 contains 14 residues. Trimming took 0 bases from V and 7 from J, leaving 11 bases between them. Findings of the study overall: Specific recognition of CMV antigens was confirmed in vitro for a few chains (all CMV-associated). Earlier findings revealed that most TCR beta V segments proved productive either about 87% or about 30% of the time. In a later analysis, TCR beta V- and J-gene trimming was associated with a missense DCLRE1C variant.

Use of 60 Vbeta and 13 Jbeta primers characterized the PCR. Original data processing: Later reanalysis found 80 million or so unique TCR beta chains, some 10 million of them shared. Repertoires were generated with immunoSEQ multiplex PCR, while TCRdb's copy carries only in-frame clones and drops some. From that table come the V and J calls and clone size; the DNA was used to work out D and trimming. The sample records about 150,000 clones, approximately 80% being singletons. The rearrangement joins TRBV5-8 to TRBJ1-5; D remains unclear. The specimen sequenced was PBMCs. This TCR was recovered from a woman aged 40-49 years in good health and CMV-seronegative. CDR3 in amino acids: CASSLEAGGQPQHF. For the CDR3, the DNA is TGTGCCAGCAGCTTGGAGGCAGGAGGACAGCCCCAGCATTTT.